This T cell receptor (beta chain) was recorded in a study of T cells after yellow fever vaccination (dated 2019 in TCRdb). About the study as a whole: The SMART-Seq v4 Ultra Low Input RNA kit was used to prepare libraries from fractions with low cell numbers. To follow T-cell clones before and after both primary and booster YFV17D yellow fever vaccination, bulk TCR alpha and beta repertoires underwent longitudinal sequencing. Blood samples were taken at several timepoints before and after primary and secondary immunization, and bulk PBMC replicates and cell subsets were isolated. Two healthy male donors, one aged 18 to 30 and one aged 30 to 40 years, made up the cohort. The investigation overall reported the following: FACS-sorted repertoires could contain abundant contaminating clonotypes from the bulk population, so computational filtering was required. A small fraction of clonotypes appeared in both the CD4 and CD8 compartments, likely as a result of convergent recombination. Most clones expanded after primary vaccination (96% of CD4 and approximately 86% of CD8) were re-detected after the booster, suggesting that broad memory maintenance occurred. Because the study included only a couple of donors, the extent to which the findings can be generalized is limited. Compared with the primary T-cell response, the secondary T-cell response was weaker but faster, peaking on day 5 rather than day 15.

Synthesis of TCR cDNA relied on 5'RACE template switching, a step that introduced a universal primer site along with unique molecular identifiers. Priming of cDNA synthesis was performed from both the TCR alpha and TCR beta constant segments. Library amplification involved two PCR steps, and the second step added sample barcodes and sequencing adapters. Sequencing of the libraries was done on either Illumina HiSeq 2500 (2x100 bp) or NovaSeq (2x150 bp). The published analysis was carried out like this. Reads were demultiplexed and collapsed into UMI consensus sequences with MIGEC, and V(D)J alignment was performed with MiXCR. Using edgeR on replicate PBMC samples, clonotypes were called vaccine-responding if FDR was below 0.01 and the log2 fold change was above 5 up to day 15. Each bulk clonotype was labeled CD4 or CD8 based on which sequenced repertoire, CD4 or CD8, contained the clonotype at higher abundance. TCRdb reworked the public reads: Q25 trimming with fastp, MiXCR clone assembly, productive beta chains retained. When rows share a CDR3 protein, they turn into one entry using the most common DNA and genes. Here the V and J calls rest on TCRdb's processing, not on the authors' analysis. Across this sample there are 300,000 or so distinct CDR3 sequences, with less than 9.5% seen only once. The ten largest clonotypes hold 17% of the sample.

CDR1 and CDR2, per the germline V gene (reference sequence), are SGHNT and YYREEE. Relative to germline, V is missing 4 bases and J is missing 3 bases, with 5 bases of the junction outside any gene match. The CDR3 contains 14 residues, cysteine and phenylalanine counted. The retained sequence is limited to the CDR3, 42 bases, with the frame set at the first base. Taken with the paper, the label for treatment or condition translates to: live attenuated yellow fever vaccine strain. At every blood-draw timepoint, two biological replicates of bulk PBMCs were collected. A standard Ficoll-Paque protocol was used to isolate PBMCs from peripheral blood. TriZol was used to extract RNA from bulk PBMCs, CD4 and CD8 fractions, and dextramer-positive and dextramer-negative fractions. This clonotype occurred once. Its antigen has not been determined. Base quality data are lacking; no much larger clone is found one base away. One read gives only weak evidence.

The V and J segments used are TRBV5-4 and TRBJ2-7, with 9 central nucleotides matching TRBD1. The sample was PBMCs, taken more than 35 days after the first yellow fever vaccination. The origin of this receptor is a man aged 18-30 years who received the YFV17D yellow fever vaccine. Read as DNA, the sequence is TGTGCCAGCAGCCCAGCGGGACAGGGCTACGAGCAGTACTTC. It codes for CASSPAGQGYEQYF.